This is a list of T cell receptor beta chains from one sample in a study of PD-1 blockade in mismatch repair-deficient tumors. Sequenced by immunoSEQ multiplex PCR; TCRdb stores in-frame clones only, minus some. Of fewer than 100,000 clones detected, roughly 80% appear once; the ten largest clones hold roughly 2.7%. Sequenced material: peripheral blood, taken 12 weeks after starting pembrolizumab. All receptors come from an adult with mismatch repair-deficient cancer. Each CDR3 is given with its conserved first and last residue. Fields, in order: clone size, J gene, V gene, D gene, CDR3 DNA, CDR3 protein. The D gene is left open where the match is weak. The listing skips clone size in some rows; elsewhere it reads once, few, many or a size class.

size: large
J: TRBJ1-2
V: TRBV4-3
D: .
DNA: TGCGCCAGCAGCCAAGATGAAGAATCTCCTAACTATGGCTACACCTTC
CDR3: CASSQDEESPNYGYTF

size: .
J: TRBJ2-1
V: TRBV14
D: TRBD1
DNA: TGTGCCAGCAGCCCAAGGACAGGGAAGGACACCTACAATGAGCAGTTCTTC
CDR3: CASSPRTGKDTYNEQFF

size: .
J: TRBJ2-7
V: TRBV15
D: TRBD2
DNA: TGTGCCACCAGCAGCGGCTTAGCGGGAGACCACGAGCAGTACTTC
CDR3: CATSSGLAGDHEQYF

size: .
J: TRBJ2-7
V: TRBV27
D: .
DNA: TGTGCCAGCACCCCAGGGGGGCGGGGGGACGAGCAGTACTTC
CDR3: CASTPGGRGDEQYF

size: .
J: TRBJ1-2
V: TRBV6-6
D: .
DNA: TGTGCCAGCGGCTCGGGACGGAACTATGGCTACACCTTC
CDR3: CASGSGRNYGYTF

size: .
J: TRBJ1-2
V: TRBV19
D: .
DNA: TGTGCCAGTAGTATAAAAGGGGCAGTTAACTATGGCTACACCTTC
CDR3: CASSIKGAVNYGYTF

size: once
J: TRBJ2-2
V: TRBV5-4
D: TRBD2
DNA: TGTGCCAGCAGCCTGCCGGGACTAGCGGGCACCGGGGAGCTGTTTTTT
CDR3: CASSLPGLAGTGELFF

size: .
J: TRBJ1-5
V: TRBV12-5
D: .
DNA: TGTGCTAGTGGTTTGGTACTATCAGGGTTTCGTAATCAGCCCCAGCATTTT
CDR3: CASGLVLSGFRNQPQHF

size: once
J: TRBJ2-1
V: TRBV11-3
D: TRBD2
DNA: TGTGCCAGCAGCCCCAGAAGCGGGAGGGCCTTAAATGAGCAGTTCTTC
CDR3: CASSPRSGRALNEQFF

size: .
J: TRBJ1-5
V: TRBV7-2
D: .
DNA: TGTGCCAGCAGCACACAGGGTATCGGCAATCAGCCCCAGCATTTT
CDR3: CASSTQGIGNQPQHF

size: .
J: TRBJ1-2
V: TRBV28
D: TRBD1
DNA: TGTGCCAGCAGAGTCCCAGGGGGCGCATTAAACTATGGCTACACCTTC
CDR3: CASRVPGGALNYGYTF

size: .
J: TRBJ2-1
V: TRBV7-9
D: .
DNA: TGTGCCAGCAGCCGATCGGGAGTGCAGAATGAGCAGTTCTTC
CDR3: CASSRSGVQNEQFF

size: .
J: TRBJ2-7
V: TRBV7-2
D: TRBD2
DNA: TGTGCCAGCAGCTTGGGACTAGCGGGAGTGGGCTCCTACGAGCAGTACTTC
CDR3: CASSLGLAGVGSYEQYF

size: .
J: TRBJ2-1
V: TRBV4-1
D: TRBD2
DNA: TGCGCCAGCAGCCTACTAGCGGCAGCCTACAATGAGCAGTTCTTC
CDR3: CASSLLAAAYNEQFF

size: .
J: TRBJ2-1
V: TRBV19
D: .
DNA: TGTGCCAGTAGTATAGCTACCCTGGGGGCGGGAGTCTCCAATGAGCAGTTCTTC
CDR3: CASSIATLGAGVSNEQFF

size: once
J: TRBJ2-5
V: TRBV5-5
D: TRBD1
DNA: TGTGCCAGCAGCTCCCGGGACAGACAAGAGACCCAGTACTTC
CDR3: CASSSRDRQETQYF

size: .
J: TRBJ2-6
V: TRBV7-2
D: .
DNA: TGTGCCAGCAGCTTGCGGGACTTTGGGGCCAACGTCCTGACTTTC
CDR3: CASSLRDFGANVLTF

size: few
J: TRBJ1-1
V: TRBV12-5
D: .
DNA: TGTGCTAGTGGTTTGGGACTCGGACGCACCACTGAAGCTTTCTTT
CDR3: CASGLGLGRTTEAFF